This TCR beta chain was captured by sequencing in a study of T cells in Graves' hyperthyroidism and ophthalmopathy. Study-level information: Specimen type is peripheral blood, collected at initial diagnosis prior to any treatment. Study observations and caveats: Most clonotypes expanded in thyroid above 0.001 were likewise present in blood. Ophthalmopathy, which appeared later, was predicted by the model a median about 6 months before onset.

The table lists this clonotype with a few counts. Antigen unknown. Per the germline V gene, CDR1 is SEHNR and CDR2 is FQNEAQ (reference sequence). There are 13 residues in the CDR3. With 7 bases clipped from V and 5 bases from J, the junction kept 3 bases outside the gene matches. Amplification targeted TCR beta CDR3 regions from RNA transcripts. The primer set for the first-round RT-PCR of the TCR CDR3 was HTBI. TCRdb re-derived calls from the multiplex PCR reads in MiXCR, one entry per CDR3 protein. The data hold 550,000 to 650,000 distinct CDR3 sequences, with around 15% observed a single time. Hyperthyroidism in the patients, aged 18 to 65, was newly diagnosed and under 2 months in duration.

This receptor was taken from a woman between 40 and 50 years old with Graves' hyperthyroidism. Material: blood. The chain combines TRBV7-9 with TRBJ2-1; 9 bases match TRBD2. CDR3 nucleotide sequence: TGTGCCAGCATACTAGCGGGTAACAATGAGCAGTTCTTC. Its protein product is CASILAGNNEQFF.